This TCR beta chain was observed in a study of T cell changes during pregnancy in multiple sclerosis (dated by TCRdb to between 2017 and 2020). Turning to the overall study: The study looked at changes in the T cell repertoire across pregnancy in women with multiple sclerosis.

CDR1 and CDR2 (LNHDA, SQIVND) derive from the germline V gene (reference sequence). CDR3 length: 13 amino acids, cysteine to phenylalanine. The retained sequence is limited to the CDR3, 39 bases, with the frame set at the first base. Trimming removed 3 bases from V and 3 bases from J, leaving 9 bases between the germline ends. As for this clone: Which antigen it targets is not known. One base away there is no much larger clone; base qualities are not given.

The library was made by the immunoSEQ multiplex PCR assay. The table comes from immuneACCESS by way of TCRdb, which keeps in-frame sequences with V and J called. Part of the clones is missing from these tables; in studies checked, under half for an unresolved V gene and the rest for unknown reasons. Across this sample there are approximately 51,000 clones, with 93% seen only once. Jointly, the top ten make up about 1.9% of the sample. The source material was peripheral blood, sampled in the second trimester of pregnancy. The rearrangement joined TRBV19 to TRBJ2-7; the D segment cannot be called with confidence. The TCR comes from a female donor with multiple sclerosis, enrolled in a pregnancy study. The CDR3 sequence is CASSISSGYEQYF. The DNA is TGTGCCAGTAGTATCTCCTCGGGCTACGAGCAGTACTTC.